These T cell receptor beta chains were read from a single sample in a study of sequential checkpoint blockade in melanoma. Assay: immunoSEQ multiplex PCR; the TCRdb copy retains only in-frame clones and omits some. The sample has approximately 3,000 clones, roughly a quarter seen once. Source: tumor tissue (inferred from file names), taken from a patient given nivolumab and ipilimumab in sequence. The receptors shown here come from a human donor with melanoma. Both conserved end residues are part of each CDR3. D genes are given only for firm matches. Clone size appears in some rows only: once, few, many, or a class for an expanded clone.

size: few; J: TRBJ2-7; D: -; length: 16; V: TRBV4-1; DNA: TGCGCCAGCAGCCGATTGCCGCCCTCCGGGGACCACGAGCAGTACTTC; CDR3: CASSRLPPSGDHEQYF
size: few; J: TRBJ1-1; D: -; length: 15; V: TRBV19; DNA: TGTGCCAGTAGTATAGCCCCCACACTGAACACTGAAGCTTTCTTT; CDR3: CASSIAPTLNTEAFF
size: few; J: TRBJ2-7; D: -; length: 14; V: TRBV11-3; DNA: TGTGCCAGCAACCCCGGGGCAGGGATCTACGAGCAGTACTTC; CDR3: CASNPGAGIYEQYF
size: few; J: TRBJ2-5; D: TRBD2; length: 15; V: TRBV11-3; DNA: TGTGCCAGCAGCTTTGCTAGCGGGGTACAAGAGACCCAGTACTTC; CDR3: CASSFASGVQETQYF
size: few; J: TRBJ1-4; D: -; length: 15; V: TRBV9; DNA: TGTGCCAGCAGTGAGCAGGGGCTAGCTAATGAAAAACTGTTTTTT; CDR3: CASSEQGLANEKLFF
size: -; J: TRBJ1-2; D: TRBD1; length: 15; V: TRBV19; DNA: TGTGCCAGTAGTATAGAGGACAGGCTCTTCTATGGCTACACCTTC; CDR3: CASSIEDRLFYGYTF
size: -; J: TRBJ1-1; D: -; length: 15; V: TRBV5-1; DNA: TGCGCCAGCAGCACGTGGCCCAGGGATCCGGCTGAAGCTTTCTTT; CDR3: CASSTWPRDPAEAFF
size: few; J: TRBJ1-1; D: -; length: 14; V: TRBV28; DNA: TGTGCCAGCAGTTTATACGAGGGGAACACTGAAGCTTTCTTT; CDR3: CASSLYEGNTEAFF
size: -; J: TRBJ2-5; D: -; length: 14; V: TRBV5-1; DNA: TGCGCCAGCAGCTTGGGAGGGTTTCAAGAGACCCAGTACTTC; CDR3: CASSLGGFQETQYF
size: -; J: TRBJ2-3; D: -; length: 15; V: TRBV5-1; DNA: TGCGCCAGCAGCTCGCCCGGGGGTGGGACAGATACGCAGTATTTT; CDR3: CASSSPGGGTDTQYF
size: -; J: TRBJ1-1; D: -; length: 17; V: TRBV25-1; DNA: TGTGCCAGCAGTGAATCCCCAGCGGGGCGCCGGGACACTGAAGCTTTCTTT; CDR3: CASSESPAGRRDTEAFF
size: -; J: TRBJ1-1; D: -; length: 15; V: TRBV6-8; DNA: TGTGCCAGCAGTTACTTTGGGTTGAAGAACACTGAAGCTTTCTTT; CDR3: CASSYFGLKNTEAFF
size: -; J: TRBJ1-4; D: TRBD1; length: 15; V: TRBV5-1; DNA: TGCGCCAGCAGCTACCTAGGGGGCGACGGTGAAAAACTGTTTTTT; CDR3: CASSYLGGDGEKLFF
size: few; J: TRBJ1-4; D: -; length: 14; V: TRBV19; DNA: TGTGCCAGTAGTGGTGGAACGGTGGGTGAAAAACTGTTTTTT; CDR3: CASSGGTVGEKLFF
size: -; J: TRBJ2-7; D: TRBD1; length: 15; V: TRBV5-1; DNA: TGCGCCAGCAGCCACCCAGGACAGGGGTACTACGAGCAGTACTTC; CDR3: CASSHPGQGYYEQYF
size: -; J: TRBJ2-3; D: TRBD2; length: 17; V: TRBV6-8; DNA: TGTGCCAGCAGTTACTCGGGCGGGAGGGCTAGCACAGATACGCAGTATTTT; CDR3: CASSYSGGRASTDTQYF
size: -; J: TRBJ2-7; D: TRBD2; length: 15; V: TRBV11-3; DNA: TGTGCCAGCAGCCTAACTAGCGGGAGTGACTACGAGCAGTACTTC; CDR3: CASSLTSGSDYEQYF
size: -; J: TRBJ2-1; D: -; length: 15; V: TRBV11-3; DNA: TGTGCCAGCAGCTTAGTTCCTAGCCTCGTGAGTGAGCAGTTCTTC; CDR3: CASSLVPSLVSEQFF
size: once; J: TRBJ2-7; D: -; length: 12; V: TRBV18; DNA: TGTGCCAGCTCACCACCCGGTTACGAGCAGTACTTC; CDR3: CASSPPGYEQYF
size: -; J: TRBJ2-3; D: -; length: 14; V: TRBV9; DNA: TGTGCCAGCATTCGCAGCCTTATCCCAGATACGCAGTATTTT; CDR3: CASIRSLIPDTQYF
size: few; J: TRBJ1-3; D: -; length: 15; V: TRBV11-3; DNA: TGTGCCAGCAGCTTAGGAGAACTTGCTGGAAACACCATATATTTT; CDR3: CASSLGELAGNTIYF
size: -; J: TRBJ2-5; D: -; length: 15; V: TRBV14; DNA: TGTGCCAGCAGCCAAGTGGGGGCAGCTCAAGAGACCCAGTACTTC; CDR3: CASSQVGAAQETQYF
size: medium-sized; J: TRBJ1-4; D: -; length: 14; V: TRBV11-3; DNA: TGTGCCAGCAGCCTGACAGGAGAGGGGGGAAAACTGTTTTTT; CDR3: CASSLTGEGGKLFF
size: few; J: TRBJ2-1; D: -; length: 14; V: TRBV11-3; DNA: TGTGCCAGCAGCTTGGGCAGCAGGGGCAATGAGCAGTTCTTC; CDR3: CASSLGSRGNEQFF
size: -; J: TRBJ2-1; D: -; length: 14; V: TRBV19; DNA: TGTGCCAGTAGTATCAGGGACTTCTACAATGAGCAGTTCTTC; CDR3: CASSIRDFYNEQFF
size: few; J: TRBJ2-1; D: TRBD2; length: 16; V: TRBV6-8; DNA: TGTGCCAGCAGTTTTCCTCCCGGCGGGGGGCCTGATGAGCAGTTCTTC; CDR3: CASSFPPGGGPDEQFF
size: few; J: TRBJ2-7; D: TRBD2; length: 15; V: TRBV11-3; DNA: TGTGCCAGCAAGCCACCGGGACTACCTCCCTACGAGCAGTACTTC; CDR3: CASKPPGLPPYEQYF
size: -; J: TRBJ2-1; D: -; length: 12; V: TRBV25-1; DNA: TGTGCCAGCAGTGTTTTAATGAATGAGCAGTTCTTC; CDR3: CASSVLMNEQFF
size: -; J: TRBJ1-1; D: -; length: 16; V: TRBV7-7; DNA: TGTGCCAGCAGCGCCAAAGGCGTCGGGGACTGGAGTGGAGCTTTCTTT; CDR3: CASSAKGVGDWSGAFF
size: -; J: TRBJ2-4; D: TRBD2; length: 15; V: TRBV5-1; DNA: TGCGCCAGCAGCTTGGGGCGGGAGGGCAAAAACATTCAGTACTTC; CDR3: CASSLGREGKNIQYF
size: few; J: TRBJ2-5; D: -; length: 14; V: TRBV15; DNA: TGTGCCACCAGCACTACTAGCCTGTCAGAGACCCAGTACTTC; CDR3: CATSTTSLSETQYF
size: few; J: TRBJ2-1; D: TRBD1; length: 15; V: TRBV6-8; DNA: TGTGCCAGCAAGGGGAAGGGGGCATCCTACAATGAGCAGTTCTTC; CDR3: CASKGKGASYNEQFF
size: -; J: TRBJ2-1; D: TRBD1; length: 14; V: TRBV23-1; DNA: TGCGCCAGCAGCCAAACGCAGGGGGCCAATGAGCAGTTCTTC; CDR3: CASSQTQGANEQFF
size: -; J: TRBJ1-1; D: -; length: 13; V: TRBV6-8; DNA: TGTGCCAGCAGCCCCAGAGAGAACACTGAAGCTTTCTTT; CDR3: CASSPRENTEAFF
size: few; J: TRBJ2-3; D: TRBD2; length: 14; V: TRBV9; DNA: TGTGCCAGCAGCGACGGCGGGGGGGCTTATACGCAGTATTTT; CDR3: CASSDGGGAYTQYF
size: once; J: TRBJ1-1; D: -; length: 14; V: TRBV5-1; DNA: TGCGCCAGCAGCTTGGGAGGGGTGAGCGGTGAAGCTTTCTTT; CDR3: CASSLGGVSGEAFF
size: -; J: TRBJ1-2; D: -; length: 17; V: TRBV19; DNA: TGTGCCAGTACTCCGATGGGCACTCGCGAGCGCTTTCCAGGCTACACCTTC; CDR3: CASTPMGTRERFPGYTF
size: -; J: TRBJ2-2; D: -; length: 11; V: TRBV6-7; DNA: TGTGCCACCAGAAACACCGGGGAGCTGTTTTTT; CDR3: CATRNTGELFF
size: few; J: TRBJ1-2; D: TRBD1; length: 12; V: TRBV6-8; DNA: TGTGCCAGCAGTAGGACAGGCTATGGCTACACCTTC; CDR3: CASSRTGYGYTF
size: hyperexpanded; J: TRBJ1-1; D: TRBD1; length: 14; V: TRBV11-3; DNA: TGTGCCAGCAGCGCCGACAGGGGTTACACTGAAGCTTTCTTT; CDR3: CASSADRGYTEAFF